This T cell receptor beta chain was found in a study of shared clonotypes between healthy human individuals. As for the study in general: CD4 naive and CD4 memory each took three plates per donor, while CD8 naive took two and CD8 memory one.

Libraries were prepared by immunoSEQ multiplex PCR; TCRdb keeps only in-frame clonotypes and omits some of them. In the table there are 2,100,000 or so clones, approximately 96% of which are singletons. Division of CD4+ cells produced a CD45RA+ naive subset and a CD45RA-negative memory subset. A word on this clone: Its antigen remains unidentified.

Between the trimmed V and J ends, which lost 2 bases and 4 bases, there was a span of 12 bases. There are 15 residues in the CDR3. Germline lookup yields CDR1 MNHNY and CDR2 SVGAGI (reference sequence). Points from the study as a whole: Although depth was large, rarefaction showed that sequencing of the sorted subsets was incomplete.

Material for sequencing was naive CD4+ T cells sorted from blood. This sample's subset: CD45RA+ positively selected. The rearrangement uses TRBV6-6 and TRBJ1-3; tentatively, D is TRBD1 (5 bases). The clonotype comes from a man between 18 and 29 years old in good health. CDR3: CASSYQGEMGNTIYF. The CDR3 region has the DNA TGTGCCAGCAGTTACCAGGGTGAGATGGGAAACACCATATATTTT.